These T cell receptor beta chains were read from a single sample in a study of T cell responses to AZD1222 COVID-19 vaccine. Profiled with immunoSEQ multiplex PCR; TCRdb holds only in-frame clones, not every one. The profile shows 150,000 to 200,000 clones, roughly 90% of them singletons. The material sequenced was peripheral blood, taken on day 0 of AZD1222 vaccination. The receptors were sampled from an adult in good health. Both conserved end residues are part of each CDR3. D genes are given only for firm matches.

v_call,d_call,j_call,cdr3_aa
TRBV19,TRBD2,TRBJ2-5,CASSIIRAGGRQETQYF
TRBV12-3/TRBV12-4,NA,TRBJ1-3,CASSLSGNTIYF
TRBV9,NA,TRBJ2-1,CASSAISNEQFF
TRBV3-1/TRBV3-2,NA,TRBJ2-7,CASSQDWGPRAYEQYF
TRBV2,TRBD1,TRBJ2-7,CASSEDRGRYEQYF
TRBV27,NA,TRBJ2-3,CASSRARMISDTQYF
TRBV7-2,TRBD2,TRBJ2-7,CASSYRQGDPSGGSYEQYF
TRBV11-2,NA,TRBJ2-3,CASSLVRVGGPSTDTQYF
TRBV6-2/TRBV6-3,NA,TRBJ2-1,CASSSLDRRNEQFF
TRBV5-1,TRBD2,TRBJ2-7,CASSLVAGDYEQYF
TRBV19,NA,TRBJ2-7,CASSPQGRLSYEQYF
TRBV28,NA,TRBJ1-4,CASSLGGGGEKLFF
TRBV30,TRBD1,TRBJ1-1,CAWSVNRGAFF
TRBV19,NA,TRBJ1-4,CASSTLGAEKLFF
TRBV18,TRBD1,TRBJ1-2,CASSPPQGQGRRGYTF
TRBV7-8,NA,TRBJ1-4,CASSLVGAGDNEKLFF